A selection of T cell receptor beta chains follows, all from one sample in a study of early T cells in non-severe SARS-CoV-2 infection. In TCRdb, the 5' RACE reads were re-called with MiXCR into one record per CDR3 protein. The sample lists 55,000 to 75,000 distinct CDR3 sequences, 7.5% to 10% occurring once. The sequenced sample consisted of whole blood. The receptors originated from an adult who was a healthcare worker with PCR-confirmed SARS-CoV-2 infection or an uninfected control (not recorded which). The CDR3 runs from the conserved cysteine through the conserved F or W. Fields, in order: V gene, clone size, CDR3 protein. Some rows mark clone size as missing; the rest say once, few, many or name a class of expanded clone.

>TRBV20-1|many
CSASEGDEETQYF
>TRBV4-1|-
CASSQESTLAKNIQYF
>TRBV5-6|-
CASSLVGGGNYNEQFF
>TRBV5-1|many
CASSLVPGSGEKLFF
>TRBV7-9|many
CASSPMAGNRQETQYF
>TRBV27|few
CASSFSASNSPLHF
>TRBV7-2|few
CASSENYYNEQFF
>TRBV11-2|few
CASSPRSGRSQTQYF
>TRBV2|-
CASSRENGNQETQYF
>TRBV11-3|-
CASSLDRQGSYNEQFF
>TRBV2|many
CTSGQGSNTIYF
>TRBV6-5|many
CASRPDRSYNEKLFF
>TRBV2|-
CASKEAGPATGELFF
>TRBV27|many
CASSPGTGKNEKLFF
>TRBV30|-
CASSNQGYTGELFF
>TRBV9|-
CASSEAQRSNYGYTF
>TRBV2|few
CASKLDSSTEAFF
>TRBV5-1|few
CASSLRTGGAVDGYTF
>TRBV7-3|many
CASSRDPQETQYF
>TRBV23-1|few
CASSPWDRGRNEQFF
>TRBV7-9|many
CASSQGQDQETQYF
>TRBV18|many
CASSLVLNTEAFF
>TRBV13|few
CASSEGRGKTQYF
>TRBV5-6|-
CASSFPDRGPSNYGYTF
>TRBV27|few
CASSLPSPTGELFF
>TRBV5-4|-
CASSFGTSGGPTDTQYF
>TRBV12-3/TRBV12-4|few
CASSLAPSTGRYEQFF
>TRBV7-3|many
CASSLSGTIGEQFF
>TRBV6-6|-
CASSYSDGYTF
>TRBV5-1|many
CASSLEGLGETQYF
>TRBV30|-
CASTGGGEQFF
>TRBV14|many
CASSQESWGQGNTEAFF
>TRBV19|few
CASSRDRGLSGANVLTF
>TRBV20-1|many
CSARRGLQPQHF
>TRBV6-5|few
CASRSGSQSANEQFF
>TRBV7-6|few
CASSLQGALNTEAFF
>TRBV2|-
CASSERGGNTGELFF
>TRBV12-3/TRBV12-4|many
CASHRPPGNQPQHF
>TRBV12-3/TRBV12-4|-
CASSFRGRGANVLTF
>TRBV20-1|-
CSARDGGIYSNQPQHF
>TRBV18|few
CASSPSGTVRADTQYF
>TRBV20-1|-
CSARLTYYGYTF
>TRBV18|few
CASLSRLQDTQYF